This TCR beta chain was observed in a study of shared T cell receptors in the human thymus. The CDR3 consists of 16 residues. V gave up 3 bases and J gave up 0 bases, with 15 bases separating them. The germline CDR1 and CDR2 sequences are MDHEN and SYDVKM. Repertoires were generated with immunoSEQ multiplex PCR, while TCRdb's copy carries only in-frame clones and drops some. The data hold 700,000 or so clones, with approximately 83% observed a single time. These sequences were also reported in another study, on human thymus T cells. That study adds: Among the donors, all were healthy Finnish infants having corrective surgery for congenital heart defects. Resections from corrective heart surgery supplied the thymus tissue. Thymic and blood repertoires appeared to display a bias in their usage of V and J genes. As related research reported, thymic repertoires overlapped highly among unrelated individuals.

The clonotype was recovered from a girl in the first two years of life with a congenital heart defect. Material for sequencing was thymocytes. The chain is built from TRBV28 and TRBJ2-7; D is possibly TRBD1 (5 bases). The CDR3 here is CASSFRYRTVSYEQYF. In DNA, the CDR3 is TGTGCCAGCAGTTTCCGTTACAGGACCGTCTCCTACGAGCAGTACTTC.